The sequence of this T cell receptor beta chain was determined in a study of T cells after yellow fever vaccination. The wider study: The authors prepared low-cell-number fractions using SMART-Seq v4 Ultra Low Input.

Study-level findings and limits: Contaminants from the bulk population, in the form of abundant clonotypes, could be found in FACS-sorted repertoires. The booster response re-showed most primary clones: 96% CD4, around 90% CD8.

Points on this clonotype: Its antigen remains unknown.

The V gene's germline CDR1 is SNHLY and CDR2 FYNNEI. The CDR3 totals 17 residues. The V end was cut by 3 bases, the J end by 4 bases, with 22 bases between. Each CDR3 protein is one row after TCRdb ran MiXCR on the 5' RACE reads. The table lists 100,000 to 150,000 distinct CDR3 sequences, almost 9% of them singletons. The chain recombines TRBV2 with TRBJ2-7; the D gene is possibly TRBD2 (5 bases). The origin of this receptor is a man aged 18 to 29 who received the YFV17D yellow fever vaccine. This specimen was CD8+ T cells sorted from PBMCs, taken on the day of the yellow fever booster vaccination. CDR3 nucleotides: TGTGCCAGCAGTGAGTGGAGAGAGGGCGACGGGCGATACGAGCAGTACTTC. It codes for CASSEWREGDGRYEQYF. The full variable domain, with the rest looked up from reference TRBV2 and TRBJ2-7, is EPEVTQTPSHQVTQMGQEVILRCVPISNHLYFYWYRQILGQKVEFLVSFYNNEISEKSEIFDDQFSVERPDGSNFTLKIRSTKLEDSAMYFCASSEWREGDGRYEQYFGPGTRLTVT.